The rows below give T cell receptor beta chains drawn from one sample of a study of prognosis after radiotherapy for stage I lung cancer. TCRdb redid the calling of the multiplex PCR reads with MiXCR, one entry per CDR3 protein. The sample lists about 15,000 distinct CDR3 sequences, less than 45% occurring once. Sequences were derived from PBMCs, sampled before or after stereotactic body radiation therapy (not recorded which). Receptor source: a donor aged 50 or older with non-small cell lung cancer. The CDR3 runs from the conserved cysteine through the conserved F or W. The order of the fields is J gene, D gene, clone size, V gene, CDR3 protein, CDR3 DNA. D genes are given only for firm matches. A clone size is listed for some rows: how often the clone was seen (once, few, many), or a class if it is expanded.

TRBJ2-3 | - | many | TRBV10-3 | CATLQGMEADTQYF | TGTGCCACCTTACAGGGCATGGAGGCAGATACGCAGTATTTT
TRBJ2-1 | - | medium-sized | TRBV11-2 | CASSLGWDEQFF | TGTGCCAGCAGCTTAGGGTGGGATGAGCAGTTCTTC
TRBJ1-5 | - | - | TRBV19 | CASSIAHTDSPHQPQHF | TGTGCCAGTAGTATAGCCCACACGGATTCTCCCCATCAGCCCCAGCATTTT
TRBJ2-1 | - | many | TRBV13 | CASSPPYRANEQFF | TGTGCCAGCAGCCCCCCTTACAGGGCCAATGAGCAGTTCTTC
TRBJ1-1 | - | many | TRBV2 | CASSGQALMNTEAFF | TGTGCCAGCAGTGGACAGGCCTTAATGAACACTGAAGCTTTCTTT
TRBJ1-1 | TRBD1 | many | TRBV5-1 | CASNPTGTGATEAFF | TGCGCCAGCAATCCAACCGGGACAGGGGCCACTGAAGCTTTCTTT
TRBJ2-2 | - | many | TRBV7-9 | CASSSRGGKAAGELFF | TGTGCCAGCAGCTCAAGGGGAGGCAAGGCGGCCGGGGAGCTGTTTTTT
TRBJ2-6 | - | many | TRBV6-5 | CASSYSTAPSGANVLTF | TGTGCCAGCAGTTACTCAACCGCCCCCTCTGGGGCCAACGTCCTGACTTTC
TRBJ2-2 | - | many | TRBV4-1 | CASSQVVQGNTGELFF | TGCGCCAGCAGCCAAGTAGTTCAGGGAAACACCGGGGAGCTGTTTTTT
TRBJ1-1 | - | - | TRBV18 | CASSPQRNTEAFF | TGTGCCAGCTCACCACAGAGGAACACTGAAGCTTTCTTT
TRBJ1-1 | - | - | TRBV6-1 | CASSEGFFYSENTEAFF | TGTGCCAGCAGTGAGGGGTTCTTTTATTCGGAGAACACTGAAGCTTTCTTT
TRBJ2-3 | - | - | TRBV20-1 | CSARSEAPTDTQYF | TGCAGTGCTAGATCGGAGGCCCCCACGGATACACAGTATTTT
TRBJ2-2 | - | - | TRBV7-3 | CASSSPGNTGELFF | TGTGCCAGCAGCTCCCCGGGGAACACCGGGGAGCTGTTTTTT
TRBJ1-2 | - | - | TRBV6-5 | CASSYLQTPVNYGYTF | TGTGCCAGCAGTTATCTACAGACCCCCGTAAACTATGGCTACACCTTC
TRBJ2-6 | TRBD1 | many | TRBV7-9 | CASSLPGTGVQGSGANVLTF | TGTGCCAGCAGCCTCCCGGGGACAGGGGTCCAAGGGTCTGGGGCCAACGTCCTGACTTTC
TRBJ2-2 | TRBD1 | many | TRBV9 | CASGRQGYDTGELFF | TGTGCCAGCGGAAGACAGGGATACGACACCGGGGAGCTGTTTTTT
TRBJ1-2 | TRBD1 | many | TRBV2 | CASGDRDGYTF | TGTGCCAGCGGTGACAGGGACGGCTACACCTTC
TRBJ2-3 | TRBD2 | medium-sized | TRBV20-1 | CSATSGGALTDTQYF | TGCAGTGCTACTAGCGGGGGGGCCTTGACAGATACGCAGTATTTT
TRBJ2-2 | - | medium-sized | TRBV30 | CAWSVLGPGELFF | TGTGCCTGGAGTGTACTCGGGCCCGGGGAGCTGTTTTTT
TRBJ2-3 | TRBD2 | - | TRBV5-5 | CARSPGLAGSTDTQYF | TGTGCAAGAAGCCCCGGACTAGCGGGGAGCACAGATACGCAGTATTTT
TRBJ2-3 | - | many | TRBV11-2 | CASSLPSSRGADTQYF | TGTGCCAGCAGCCTCCCAAGTAGCAGGGGGGCAGATACGCAGTATTTT
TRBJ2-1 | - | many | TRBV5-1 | CASSLRDGIYNEQFF | TGCGCCAGCAGCCTCCGGGACGGCATCTACAATGAGCAGTTCTTC
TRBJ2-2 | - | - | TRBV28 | CASNLLVWAGELFF | TGTGCCAGCAACCTCCTAGTGTGGGCCGGAGAGCTGTTTTTT
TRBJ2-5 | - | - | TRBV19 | CASSHGRGQVETQYF | TGTGCCAGTAGCCATGGGAGGGGGCAGGTGGAGACCCAGTACTTC
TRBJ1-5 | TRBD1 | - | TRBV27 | CDSRRQGGQPQHF | TGTGATAGCAGGCGGCAGGGGGGCCAGCCCCAGCATTTT
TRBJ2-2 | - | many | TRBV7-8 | CASIGGRSGELFF | TGTGCCAGCATCGGTGGGAGAAGCGGGGAGCTGTTTTTT
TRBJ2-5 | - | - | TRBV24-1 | CATSDRNTGRETQYF | TGTGCCACCAGTGATCGTAACACCGGCCGGGAGACCCAGTACTTC
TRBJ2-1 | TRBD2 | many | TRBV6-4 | CASSTGTSGAGGADEQFF | TGTGCCAGCAGTACCGGGACTAGCGGGGCCGGGGGGGCGGATGAGCAGTTCTTC
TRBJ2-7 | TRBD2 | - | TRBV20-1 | CSAKTSGLGQYF | TGCAGTGCGAAAACTAGCGGTTTGGGGCAGTACTTC